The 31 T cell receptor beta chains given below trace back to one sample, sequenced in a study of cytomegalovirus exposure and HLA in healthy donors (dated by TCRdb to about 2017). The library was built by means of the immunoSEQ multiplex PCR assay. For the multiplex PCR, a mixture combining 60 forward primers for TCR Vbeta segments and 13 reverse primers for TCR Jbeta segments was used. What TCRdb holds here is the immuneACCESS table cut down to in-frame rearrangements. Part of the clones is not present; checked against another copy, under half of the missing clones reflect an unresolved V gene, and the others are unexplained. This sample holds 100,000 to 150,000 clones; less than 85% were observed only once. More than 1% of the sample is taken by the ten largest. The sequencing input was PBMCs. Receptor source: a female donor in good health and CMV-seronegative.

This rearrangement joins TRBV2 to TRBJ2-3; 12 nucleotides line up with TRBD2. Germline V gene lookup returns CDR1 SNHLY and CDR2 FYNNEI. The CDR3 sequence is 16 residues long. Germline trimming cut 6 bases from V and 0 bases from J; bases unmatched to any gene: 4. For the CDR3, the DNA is TGTGCCAGCAGGGGTGGGACTAGCGGGAGCACAGATACGCAGTATTTT. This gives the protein CASRGGTSGSTDTQYF.

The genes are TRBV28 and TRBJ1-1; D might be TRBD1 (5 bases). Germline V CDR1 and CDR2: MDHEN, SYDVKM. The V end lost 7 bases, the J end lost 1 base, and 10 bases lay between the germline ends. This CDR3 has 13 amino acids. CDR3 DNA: TGTGCCAGCATCCTTGACAGGAACACTGAAGCTTTCTTT. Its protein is CASILDRNTEAFF.

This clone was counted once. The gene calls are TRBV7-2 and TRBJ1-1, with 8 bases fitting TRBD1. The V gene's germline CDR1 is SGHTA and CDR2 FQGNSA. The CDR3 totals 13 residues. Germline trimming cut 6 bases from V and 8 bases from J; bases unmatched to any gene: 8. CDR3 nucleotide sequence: TGTGCCAGCAGGAGGACAGGGACTTTCGAAGCTTTCTTT. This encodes CASRRTGTFEAFF.

The CDR3: CASSLRGPAVEQYF. As DNA, the CDR3 is TGTGCCAGCAGCCTAAGAGGCCCGGCAGTCGAGCAGTACTTC. The rearrangement uses TRBV7-9 and TRBJ2-7, with D unresolved. The CDR3 covers 14 residues. Germline CDR1 and CDR2: SEHNR and FQNEAQ (reference sequence). V was pared by 5 bases and J by 6 bases, with 17 bases between.

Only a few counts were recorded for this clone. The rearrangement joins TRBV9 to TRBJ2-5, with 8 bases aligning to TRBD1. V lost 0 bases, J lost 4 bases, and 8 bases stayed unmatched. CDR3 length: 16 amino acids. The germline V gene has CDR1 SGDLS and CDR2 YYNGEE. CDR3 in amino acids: CASSVVLGTGRETQYF. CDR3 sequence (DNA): TGTGCCAGCAGCGTAGTCCTAGGGACAGGCCGAGAGACCCAGTACTTC. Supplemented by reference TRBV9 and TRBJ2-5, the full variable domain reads DSGVTQTPKHLITATGQRVTLRCSPRSGDLSVYWYQQSLDQGLQFLIQYYNGEERAKGNILERFSAQQFPDLHSELNLSSLELGDSALYFCASSVVLGTGRETQYFGPGTRLLVL.

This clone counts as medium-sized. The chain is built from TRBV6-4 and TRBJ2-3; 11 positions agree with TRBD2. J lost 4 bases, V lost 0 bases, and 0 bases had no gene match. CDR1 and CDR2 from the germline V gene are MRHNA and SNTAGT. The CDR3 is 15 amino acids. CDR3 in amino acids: CASSDSSGGADTQYF. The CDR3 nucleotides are TGTGCCAGCAGTGACTCTAGCGGGGGGGCAGATACGCAGTATTTT.

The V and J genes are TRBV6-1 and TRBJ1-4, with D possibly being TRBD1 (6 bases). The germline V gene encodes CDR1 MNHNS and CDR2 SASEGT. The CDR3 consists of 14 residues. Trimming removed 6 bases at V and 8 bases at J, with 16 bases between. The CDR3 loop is CASRERGMREKLFF. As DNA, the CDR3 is TGTGCCAGCAGAGAGAGGGGGATGCGAGAAAAACTGTTTTTT.

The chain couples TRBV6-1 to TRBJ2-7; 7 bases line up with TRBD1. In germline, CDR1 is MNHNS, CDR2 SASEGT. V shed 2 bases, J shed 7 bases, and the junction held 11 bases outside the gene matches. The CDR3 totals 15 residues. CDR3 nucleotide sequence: TGTGCCAGCAGTGAATGGGGCAGGGGGTCGGGGGAGCAGTACTTC. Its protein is CASSEWGRGSGEQYF.

CDR3 coding DNA: TGTGCCATCCGCGGGGAGAGCGCCTCCACAGATACGCAGTATTTT. It is translated as CAIRGESASTDTQYF. The chain recombines TRBV28 with TRBJ2-3; TRBD2 might be the D (6 bases). V lost 10 bases and J lost 2, with 19 bases in between. The CDR3 covers 15 residues. From germline, CDR1 is MDHEN and CDR2 SYDVKM.

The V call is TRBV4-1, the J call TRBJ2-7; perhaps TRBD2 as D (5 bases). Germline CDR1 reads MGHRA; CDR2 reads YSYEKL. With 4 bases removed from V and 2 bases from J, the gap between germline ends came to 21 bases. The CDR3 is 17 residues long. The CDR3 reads CASSPGHLARPTYEQYF. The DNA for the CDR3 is TGCGCCAGCAGCCCAGGCCACCTAGCTCGCCCGACCTACGAGCAGTACTTC.

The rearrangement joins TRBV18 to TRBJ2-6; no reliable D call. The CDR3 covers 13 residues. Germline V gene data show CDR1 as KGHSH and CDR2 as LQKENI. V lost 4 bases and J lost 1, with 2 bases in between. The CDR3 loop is CASSLSGANVLTF. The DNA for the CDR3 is TGTGCCAGCTCACTATCTGGGGCCAACGTCCTGACTTTC.

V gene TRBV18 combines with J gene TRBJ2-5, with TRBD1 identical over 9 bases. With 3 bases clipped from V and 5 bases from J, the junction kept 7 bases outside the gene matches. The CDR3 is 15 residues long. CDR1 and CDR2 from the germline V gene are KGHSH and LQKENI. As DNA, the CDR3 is TGTGCCAGCTCACCCGGGACAGGGCGGATGGAGACCCAGTACTTC. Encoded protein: CASSPGTGRMETQYF.

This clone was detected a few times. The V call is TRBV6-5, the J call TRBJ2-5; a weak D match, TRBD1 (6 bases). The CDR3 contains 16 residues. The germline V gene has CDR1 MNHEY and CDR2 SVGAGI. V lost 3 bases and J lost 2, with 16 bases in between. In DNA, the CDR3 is TGTGCCAGCAGTTATGGTAGTTTCAGGGGACAAGAGACCCAGTACTTC. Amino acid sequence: CASSYGSFRGQETQYF.

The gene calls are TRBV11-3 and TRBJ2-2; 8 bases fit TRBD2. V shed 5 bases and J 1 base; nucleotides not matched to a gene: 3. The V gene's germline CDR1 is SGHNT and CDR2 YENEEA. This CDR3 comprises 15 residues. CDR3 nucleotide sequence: TGTGCCAGCAGCCGGGGGGGGGTGAACACCGGGGAGCTGTTTTTT. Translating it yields CASSRGGVNTGELFF.

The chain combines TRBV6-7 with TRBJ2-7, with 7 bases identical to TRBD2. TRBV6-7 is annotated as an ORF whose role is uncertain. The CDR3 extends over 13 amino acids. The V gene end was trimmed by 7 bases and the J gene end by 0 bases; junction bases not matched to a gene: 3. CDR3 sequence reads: CASNGRHSYEQYF. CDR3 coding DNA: TGTGCCAGCAACGGGAGGCACTCCTACGAGCAGTACTTC.

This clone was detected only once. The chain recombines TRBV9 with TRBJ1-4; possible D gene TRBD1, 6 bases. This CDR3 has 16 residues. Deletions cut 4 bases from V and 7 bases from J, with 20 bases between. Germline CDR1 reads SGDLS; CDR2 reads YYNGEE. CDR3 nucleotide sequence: TGTGCCAGCAGCACAGGCAGGGGCGCGGGTGGTGAAAAACTGTTTTTT. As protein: CASSTGRGAGGEKLFF.

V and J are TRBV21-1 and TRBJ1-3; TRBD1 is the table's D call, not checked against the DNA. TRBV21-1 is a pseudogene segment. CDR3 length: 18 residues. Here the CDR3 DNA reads TGTGCCAGCAGCAAATGCCCCAGGACAGGGGAGCATGGAAACACCATATATTTT. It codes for CASSKCPRTGEHGNTIYF.

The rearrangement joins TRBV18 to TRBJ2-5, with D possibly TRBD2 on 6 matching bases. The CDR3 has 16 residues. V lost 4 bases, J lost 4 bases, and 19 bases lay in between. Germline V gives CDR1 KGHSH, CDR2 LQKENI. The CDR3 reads CASSHPGLPLGETQYF. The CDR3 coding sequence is TGTGCCAGCTCACACCCGGGACTCCCCCTGGGAGAGACCCAGTACTTC.

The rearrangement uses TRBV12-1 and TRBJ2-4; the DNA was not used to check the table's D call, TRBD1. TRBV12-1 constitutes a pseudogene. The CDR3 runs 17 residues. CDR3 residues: CASRKTGPSLAKNIQYF. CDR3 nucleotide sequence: TGTGCCAGCAGAAAGACAGGGCCCTCTCTAGCCAAAAACATTCAGTACTTC.

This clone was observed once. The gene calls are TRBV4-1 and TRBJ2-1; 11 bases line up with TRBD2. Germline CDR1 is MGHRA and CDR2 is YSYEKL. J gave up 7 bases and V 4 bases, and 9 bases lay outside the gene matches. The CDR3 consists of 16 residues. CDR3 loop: CASSPTIAGGRNEQFF. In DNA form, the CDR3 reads TGCGCCAGCAGCCCTACAATAGCGGGAGGGAGGAATGAGCAGTTCTTC.

The CDR3 DNA sequence: TGTGCCAGCAGCTCGACTAGCGGGAGGGCCACAGATACGCAGTATTTT. It specifies CASSSTSGRATDTQYF. This chain connects TRBV11-3 to TRBJ2-3; 14 bases line up with TRBD2. The CDR3 consists of 16 residues. CDR1 and CDR2 from the germline V gene are SGHNT and YENEEA. V dropped 4 bases and J dropped 2; count of bases not matched to a gene: 2.

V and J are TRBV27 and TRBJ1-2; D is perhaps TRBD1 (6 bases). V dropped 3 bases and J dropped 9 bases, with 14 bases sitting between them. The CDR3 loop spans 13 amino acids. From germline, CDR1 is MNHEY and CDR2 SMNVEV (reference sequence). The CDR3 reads CASSFRTEERYTF. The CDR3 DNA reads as TGTGCCAGCAGTTTCAGGACAGAGGAGCGCTACACCTTC.

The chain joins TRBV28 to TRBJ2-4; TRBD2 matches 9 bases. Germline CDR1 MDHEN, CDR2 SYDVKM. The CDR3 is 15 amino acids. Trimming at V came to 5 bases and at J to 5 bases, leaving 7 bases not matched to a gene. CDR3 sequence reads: CASSKAGGPQNIQYF. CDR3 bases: TGTGCCAGCAGTAAAGCGGGAGGTCCCCAAAACATTCAGTACTTC.

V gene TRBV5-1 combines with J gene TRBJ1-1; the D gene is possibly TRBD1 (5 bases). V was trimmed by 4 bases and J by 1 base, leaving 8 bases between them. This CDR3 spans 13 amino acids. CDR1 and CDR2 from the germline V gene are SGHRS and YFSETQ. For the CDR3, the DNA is TGCGCCAGCAGCACTGGACAGAACACTGAAGCTTTCTTT. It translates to CASSTGQNTEAFF.

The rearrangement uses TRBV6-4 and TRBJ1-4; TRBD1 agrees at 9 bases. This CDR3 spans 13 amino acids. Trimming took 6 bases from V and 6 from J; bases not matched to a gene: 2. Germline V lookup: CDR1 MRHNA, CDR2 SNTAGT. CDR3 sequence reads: CASSRDRDEKLFF. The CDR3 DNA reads TGTGCCAGCAGCAGGGACAGGGATGAAAAACTGTTTTTT.

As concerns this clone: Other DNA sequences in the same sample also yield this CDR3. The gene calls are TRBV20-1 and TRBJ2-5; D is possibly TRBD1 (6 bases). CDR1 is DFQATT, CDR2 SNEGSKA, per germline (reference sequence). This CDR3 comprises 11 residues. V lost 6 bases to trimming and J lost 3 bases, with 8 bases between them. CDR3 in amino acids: CSASGEETQYF. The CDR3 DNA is TGCAGTGCATCAGGGGAAGAGACCCAGTACTTC.

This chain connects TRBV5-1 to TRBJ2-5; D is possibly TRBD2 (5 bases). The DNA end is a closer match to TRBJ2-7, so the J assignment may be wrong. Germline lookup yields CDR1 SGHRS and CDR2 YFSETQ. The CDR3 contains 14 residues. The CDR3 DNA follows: TGCGCCAGCAGCTTGGGTCGGGGTGTCCACGAGCAGTACTTC. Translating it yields CASSLGRGVHEQYF.

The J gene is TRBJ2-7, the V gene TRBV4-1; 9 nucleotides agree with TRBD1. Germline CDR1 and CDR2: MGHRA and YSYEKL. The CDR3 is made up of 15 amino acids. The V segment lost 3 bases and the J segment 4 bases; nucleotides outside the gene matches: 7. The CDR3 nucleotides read TGCGCCAGCAGCCACCCGGGACAGGGAGAATACGAGCAGTACTTC. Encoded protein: CASSHPGQGEYEQYF.

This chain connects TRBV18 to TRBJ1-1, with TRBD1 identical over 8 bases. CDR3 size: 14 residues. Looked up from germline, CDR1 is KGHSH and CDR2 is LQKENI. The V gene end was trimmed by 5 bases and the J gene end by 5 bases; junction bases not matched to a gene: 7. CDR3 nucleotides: TGTGCCAGCTCAGTCCAGGGGGCAAAAACTGAAGCTTTCTTT. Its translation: CASSVQGAKTEAFF.

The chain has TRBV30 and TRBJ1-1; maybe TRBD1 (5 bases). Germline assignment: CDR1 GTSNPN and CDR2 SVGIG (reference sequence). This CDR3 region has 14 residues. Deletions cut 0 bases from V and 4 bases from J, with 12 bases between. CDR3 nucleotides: TGTGCCTGGAGTGTATCAGGGAGGGTCACTGAAGCTTTCTTT. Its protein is CAWSVSGRVTEAFF.

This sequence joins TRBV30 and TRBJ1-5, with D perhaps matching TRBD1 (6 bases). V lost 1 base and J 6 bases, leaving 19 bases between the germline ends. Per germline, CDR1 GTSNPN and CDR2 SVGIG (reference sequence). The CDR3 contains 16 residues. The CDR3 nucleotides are TGTGCCTGGAGTGAGGACAGAATGGGCGATCGTCAGCCCCAGCATTTT. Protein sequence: CAWSEDRMGDRQPQHF.